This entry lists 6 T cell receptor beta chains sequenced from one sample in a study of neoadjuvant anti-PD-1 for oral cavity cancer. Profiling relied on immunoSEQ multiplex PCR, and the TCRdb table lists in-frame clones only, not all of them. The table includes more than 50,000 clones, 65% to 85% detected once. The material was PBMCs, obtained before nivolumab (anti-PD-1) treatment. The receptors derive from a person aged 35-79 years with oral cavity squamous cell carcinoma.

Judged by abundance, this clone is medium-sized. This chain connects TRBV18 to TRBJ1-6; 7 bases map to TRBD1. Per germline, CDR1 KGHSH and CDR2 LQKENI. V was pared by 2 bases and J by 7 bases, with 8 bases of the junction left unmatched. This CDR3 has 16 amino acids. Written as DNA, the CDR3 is TGTGCCAGCTCACCAAACAGGGGATTAGAGAATTCACCCCTCCACTTT. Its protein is CASSPNRGLENSPLHF.

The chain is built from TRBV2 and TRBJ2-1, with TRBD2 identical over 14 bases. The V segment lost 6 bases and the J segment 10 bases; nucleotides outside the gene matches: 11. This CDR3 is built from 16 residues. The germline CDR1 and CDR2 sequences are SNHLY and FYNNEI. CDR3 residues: CASRFGTSGGRAEQFF. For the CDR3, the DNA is TGTGCCAGCAGGTTTGGGACTAGCGGGGGCCGGGCGGAGCAGTTCTTC. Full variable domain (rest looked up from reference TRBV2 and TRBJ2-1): EPEVTQTPSHQVTQMGQEVILRCVPISNHLYFYWYRQILGQKVEFLVSFYNNEISEKSEIFDDQFSVERPDGSNFTLKIRSTKLEDSAMYFCASRFGTSGGRAEQFFGPGTRLTVL.

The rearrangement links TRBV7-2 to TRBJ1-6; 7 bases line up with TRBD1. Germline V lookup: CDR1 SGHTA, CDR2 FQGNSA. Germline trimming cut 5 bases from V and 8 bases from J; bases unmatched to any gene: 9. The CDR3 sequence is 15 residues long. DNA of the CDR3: TGTGCCAGCAGCCCTACGACAGGGATGCATTCACCCCTCCACTTT. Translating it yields CASSPTTGMHSPLHF.

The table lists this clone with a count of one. The chain's CDR3 is CASSQDRGGLYNEQFF. CDR3 sequence (DNA): TGCGCCAGCAGCCAAGACAGGGGGGGGCTCTACAATGAGCAGTTCTTC. The J gene is TRBJ2-1, the V gene TRBV4-1; tentatively, D is TRBD1 or TRBD2 (7 bases each). The CDR3 has 16 amino acids. V lost 0 bases and J 3 bases, leaving 12 bases between the germline ends. Looked up from germline, CDR1 is MGHRA and CDR2 is YSYEKL.

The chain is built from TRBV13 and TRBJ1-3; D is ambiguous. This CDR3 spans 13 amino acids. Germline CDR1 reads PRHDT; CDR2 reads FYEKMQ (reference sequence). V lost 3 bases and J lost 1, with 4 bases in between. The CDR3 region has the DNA TGTGCCAGCAGCTTCCTTTCTGGAAACACCATATATTTT. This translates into CASSFLSGNTIYF.

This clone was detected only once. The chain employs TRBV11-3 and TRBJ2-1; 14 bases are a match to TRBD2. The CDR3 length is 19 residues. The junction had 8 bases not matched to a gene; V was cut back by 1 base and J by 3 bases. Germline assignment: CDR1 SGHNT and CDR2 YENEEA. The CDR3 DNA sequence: TGTGCCAGCAGCTTAGGCCCCCCGACTAGCGGGGGGGTCTACAATGAGCAGTTCTTC. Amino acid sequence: CASSLGPPTSGGVYNEQFF. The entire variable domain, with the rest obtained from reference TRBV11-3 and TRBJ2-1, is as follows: EAGVVQSPRYKIIEKKQPVAFWCNPISGHNTLYWYLQNLGQGPELLIRYENEEAVDDSQLPKDRFSAERLKGVDSTLKIQPAELGDSAVYLCASSLGPPTSGGVYNEQFFGPGTRLTVL.